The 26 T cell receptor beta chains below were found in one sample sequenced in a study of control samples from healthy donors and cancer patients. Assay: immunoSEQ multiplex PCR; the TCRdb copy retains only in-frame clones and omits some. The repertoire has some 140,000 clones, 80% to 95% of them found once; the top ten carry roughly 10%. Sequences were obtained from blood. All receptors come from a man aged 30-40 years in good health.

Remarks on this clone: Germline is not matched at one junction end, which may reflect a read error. CDR3: CASSPEPTGANVLTF. The CDR3 DNA is TGTGCTAGCAGCCCCGAACCCACTGGGGCCAACGTCCTGACTTTC. The chain combines TRBV7-7 with TRBJ2-6; no definite D call. This CDR3 spans 15 amino acids. The germline V gene has CDR1 SSHAT and CDR2 FNYEAQ (reference sequence).

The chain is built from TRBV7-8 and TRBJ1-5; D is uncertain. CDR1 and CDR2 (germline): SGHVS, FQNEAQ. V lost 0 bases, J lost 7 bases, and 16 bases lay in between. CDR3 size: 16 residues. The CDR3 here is CASSLARTGLGQPQHF. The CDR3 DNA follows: TGTGCCAGCAGCTTAGCGCGAACGGGTCTCGGCCAGCCCCAGCATTTT.

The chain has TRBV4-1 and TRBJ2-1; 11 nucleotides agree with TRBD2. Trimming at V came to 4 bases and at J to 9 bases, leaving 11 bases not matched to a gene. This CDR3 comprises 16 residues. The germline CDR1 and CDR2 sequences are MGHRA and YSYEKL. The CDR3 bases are TGCGCCAGCAGCCGAATAGCGGGAGGGTTTTTTGGTGAGCAGTTCTTC. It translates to CASSRIAGGFFGEQFF.

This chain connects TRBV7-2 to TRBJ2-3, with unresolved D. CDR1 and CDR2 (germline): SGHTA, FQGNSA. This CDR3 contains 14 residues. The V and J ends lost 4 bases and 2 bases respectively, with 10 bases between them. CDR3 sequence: CASSSSDYTDTQYF. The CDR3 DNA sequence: TGTGCCAGCAGCTCCAGCGATTACACAGATACGCAGTATTTT.

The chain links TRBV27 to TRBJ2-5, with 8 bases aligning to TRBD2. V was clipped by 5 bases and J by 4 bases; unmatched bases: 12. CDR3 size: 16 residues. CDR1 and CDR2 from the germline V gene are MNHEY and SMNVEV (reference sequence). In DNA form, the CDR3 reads TGTGCCAGCAGTCTCCTCCCCCGAACTAGCGGAGAGACCCAGTACTTC. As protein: CASSLLPRTSGETQYF.

CDR3 loop: CASSVQGLPAVYEQYF. The CDR3 nucleotides are TGTGCCAGCAGCGTTCAGGGACTTCCCGCGGTCTACGAGCAGTACTTC. This chain links TRBV7-2 with TRBJ2-7, with a possible D match to TRBD2 (6 bases). V was clipped by 5 bases and J by 3 bases, with 20 bases between them. The germline CDR1 and CDR2 sequences are SGHTA and FQGNSA. This CDR3 contains 16 residues.

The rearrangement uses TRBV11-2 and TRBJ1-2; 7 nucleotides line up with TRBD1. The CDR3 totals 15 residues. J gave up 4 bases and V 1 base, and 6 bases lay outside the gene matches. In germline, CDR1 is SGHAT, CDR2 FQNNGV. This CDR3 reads CASSLVAGDSYGYTF. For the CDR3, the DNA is TGTGCCAGCAGCTTAGTCGCAGGGGACAGCTATGGCTACACCTTC.

The CDR3 loop reads CAYNEGQGVTIYF. CDR3 DNA sequence: TGTGCCTACAACGAAGGGCAGGGAGTCACCATATATTTT. The chain carries TRBV30 and TRBJ1-3, with D possibly matching TRBD1 (5 bases). The germline V and J ends were trimmed by 7 bases and 9 bases, with 19 bases remaining between them. The length of the CDR3 is 13 residues. Germline V gene lookup returns CDR1 GTSNPN and CDR2 SVGIG (reference sequence). Using reference TRBV30 and TRBJ1-3 for the parts outside the CDR3, the full variable domain is SQTIHQWPATLVQPVGSPLSLECTVEGTSNPNLYWYRQAAGRGLQLLFYSVGIGQISSEVPQNLSASRPQDRQFILSSKKLLLSDSGFYLCAYNEGQGVTIYFGEGSWLTVV.

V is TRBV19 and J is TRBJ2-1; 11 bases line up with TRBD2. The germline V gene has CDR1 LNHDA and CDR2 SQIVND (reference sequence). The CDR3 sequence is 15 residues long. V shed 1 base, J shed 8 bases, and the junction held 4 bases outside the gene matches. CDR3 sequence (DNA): TGTGCCAGTAGTATAGGTTCTAGCGGGAGGTATGAGCAGTTCTTC. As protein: CASSIGSSGRYEQFF.

The CDR3 loop is CTARMGNEQFF. The CDR3 DNA reads as TGCACCGCTAGAATGGGGAATGAGCAGTTCTTC. V gene TRBV20-1 combines with J gene TRBJ2-1, with D unresolved. The germline V gene has CDR1 DFQATT and CDR2 SNEGSKA (reference sequence). The CDR3 extends over 11 amino acids.

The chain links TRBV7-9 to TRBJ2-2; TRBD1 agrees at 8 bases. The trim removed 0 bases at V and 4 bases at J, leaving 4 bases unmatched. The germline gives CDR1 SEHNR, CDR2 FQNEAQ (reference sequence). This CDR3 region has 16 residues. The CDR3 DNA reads TGTGCCAGCAGCTTAGCCTCGACAGGGGCCACCGGGGAGCTGTTTTTT. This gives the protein CASSLASTGATGELFF.

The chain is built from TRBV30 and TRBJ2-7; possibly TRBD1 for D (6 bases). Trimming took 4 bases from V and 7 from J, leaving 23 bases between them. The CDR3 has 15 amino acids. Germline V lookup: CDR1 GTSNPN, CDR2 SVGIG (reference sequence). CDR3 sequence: CAWKQTGHPNREQYF. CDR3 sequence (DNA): TGTGCCTGGAAGCAAACGGGACATCCGAACCGGGAGCAGTACTTC. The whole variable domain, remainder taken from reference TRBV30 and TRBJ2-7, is SQTIHQWPATLVQPVGSPLSLECTVEGTSNPNLYWYRQAAGRGLQLLFYSVGIGQISSEVPQNLSASRPQDRQFILSSKKLLLSDSGFYLCAWKQTGHPNREQYFGPGTRLTVT.

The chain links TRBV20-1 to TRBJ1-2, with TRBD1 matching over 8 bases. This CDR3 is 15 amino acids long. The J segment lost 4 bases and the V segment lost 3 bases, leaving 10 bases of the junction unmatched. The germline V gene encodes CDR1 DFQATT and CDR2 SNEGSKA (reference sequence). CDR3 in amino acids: CSASTDRAQFYGYTF. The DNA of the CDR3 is TGCAGTGCTAGTACGGACAGGGCCCAGTTCTATGGCTACACCTTC.

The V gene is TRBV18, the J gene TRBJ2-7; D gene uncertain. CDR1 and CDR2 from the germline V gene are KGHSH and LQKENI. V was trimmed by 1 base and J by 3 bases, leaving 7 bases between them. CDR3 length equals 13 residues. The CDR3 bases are TGTGCCAGCTCACCACGCACAGACTACGAGCAGTACTTC. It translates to CASSPRTDYEQYF. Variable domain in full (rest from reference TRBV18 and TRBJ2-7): NAGVMQNPRHLVRRRGQEARLRCSPMKGHSHVYWYRQLPEEGLKFMVYLQKENIIDESGMPKERFSAEFPKEGPSILRIQQVVRGDSAAYFCASSPRTDYEQYFGPGTRLTVT.

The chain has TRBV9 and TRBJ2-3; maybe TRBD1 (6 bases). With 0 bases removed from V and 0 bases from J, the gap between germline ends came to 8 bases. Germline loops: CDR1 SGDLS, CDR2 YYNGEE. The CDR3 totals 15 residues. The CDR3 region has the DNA TGTGCCAGCAGCGTAGTGGGGGCTAGCACAGATACGCAGTATTTT. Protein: CASSVVGASTDTQYF.

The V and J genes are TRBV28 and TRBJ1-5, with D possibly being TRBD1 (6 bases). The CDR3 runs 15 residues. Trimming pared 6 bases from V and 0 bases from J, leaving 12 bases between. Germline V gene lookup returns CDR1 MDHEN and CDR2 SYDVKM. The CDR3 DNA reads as TGTGCCAGCAGGCCGACAGGTTATAGCAATCAGCCCCAGCATTTT. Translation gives CASRPTGYSNQPQHF.

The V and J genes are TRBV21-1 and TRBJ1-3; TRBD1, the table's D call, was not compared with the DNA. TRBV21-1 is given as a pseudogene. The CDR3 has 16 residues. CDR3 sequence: CASSKESGTGRYTIYF. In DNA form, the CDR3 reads TGTGCCAGCAGCAAAGAGTCAGGGACAGGAAGATACACCATATATTTT.

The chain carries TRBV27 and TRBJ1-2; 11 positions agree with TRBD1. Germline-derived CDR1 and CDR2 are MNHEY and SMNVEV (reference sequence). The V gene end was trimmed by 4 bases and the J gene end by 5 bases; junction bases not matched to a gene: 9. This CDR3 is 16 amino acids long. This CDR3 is CASSSIRTGGGYGYTF. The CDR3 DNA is TGTGCCAGCAGTTCAATCCGGACAGGGGGCGGGTATGGCTACACCTTC.

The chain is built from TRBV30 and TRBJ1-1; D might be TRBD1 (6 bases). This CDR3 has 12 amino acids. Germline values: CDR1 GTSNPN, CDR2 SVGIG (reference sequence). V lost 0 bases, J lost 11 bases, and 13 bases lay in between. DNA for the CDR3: TGTGCCTGGAGTGTACAGGGTGAATGGGCTTTCTTT. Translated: CAWSVQGEWAFF.

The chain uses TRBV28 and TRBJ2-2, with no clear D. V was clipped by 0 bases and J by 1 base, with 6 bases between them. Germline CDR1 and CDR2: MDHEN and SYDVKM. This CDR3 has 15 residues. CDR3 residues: CASSLWGKNTGELFF. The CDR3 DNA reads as TGTGCCAGCAGTTTATGGGGAAAGAACACCGGGGAGCTGTTTTTT. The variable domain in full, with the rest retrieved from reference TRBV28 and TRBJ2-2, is DVKVTQSSRYLVKRTGEKVFLECVQDMDHENMFWYRQDPGLGLRLIYFSYDVKMKEKGDIPEGYSVSREKKERFSLILESASTNQTSMYLCASSLWGKNTGELFFGEGSRLTVL.

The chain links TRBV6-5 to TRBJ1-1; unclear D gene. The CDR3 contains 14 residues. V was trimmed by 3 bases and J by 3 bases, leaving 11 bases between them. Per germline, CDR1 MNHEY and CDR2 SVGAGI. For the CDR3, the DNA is TGTGCCAGCAGTTATGCCAGCCGGGACACTGAAGCTTTCTTT. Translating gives CASSYASRDTEAFF.

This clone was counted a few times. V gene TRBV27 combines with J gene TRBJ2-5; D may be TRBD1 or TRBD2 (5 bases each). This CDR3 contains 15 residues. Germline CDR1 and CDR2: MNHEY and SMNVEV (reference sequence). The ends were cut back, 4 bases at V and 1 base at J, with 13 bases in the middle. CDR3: CASSSVGTSQETQYF. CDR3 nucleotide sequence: TGTGCCAGCAGTTCTGTCGGGACGTCCCAAGAGACCCAGTACTTC.

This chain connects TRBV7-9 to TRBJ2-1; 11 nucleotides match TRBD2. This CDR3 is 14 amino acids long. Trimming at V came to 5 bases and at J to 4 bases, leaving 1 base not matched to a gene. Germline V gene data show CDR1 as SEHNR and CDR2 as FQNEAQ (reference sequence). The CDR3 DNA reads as TGTGCCAGCAGCGGGACTAGCGGATACAATGAGCAGTTCTTC. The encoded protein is CASSGTSGYNEQFF.

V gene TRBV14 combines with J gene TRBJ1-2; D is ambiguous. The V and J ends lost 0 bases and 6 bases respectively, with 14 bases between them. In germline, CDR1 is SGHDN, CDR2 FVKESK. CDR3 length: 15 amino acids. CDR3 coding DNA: TGTGCCAGCAGCCAAGAAGGTGGAGGGAGAGATGGCTACACCTTC. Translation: CASSQEGGGRDGYTF. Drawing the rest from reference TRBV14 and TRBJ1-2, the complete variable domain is EAGVTQFPSHSVIEKGQTVTLRCDPISGHDNLYWYRRVMGKEIKFLLHFVKESKQDESGMPNNRFLAERTGGTYSTLKVQPAELEDSGVYFCASSQEGGGRDGYTFGSGTRLTVV.

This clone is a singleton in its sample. The CDR3 is CASSLLGVGLNTGELFF. The DNA for the CDR3 is TGTGCCAGCAGTTTATTGGGGGTGGGGTTAAACACCGGGGAGCTGTTTTTT. The rearrangement joins TRBV28 to TRBJ2-2, with D perhaps assigned TRBD1 or TRBD2 (5 bases each). The length of the CDR3 is 17 residues. The V end was cut by 1 base, the J end by 2 bases, with 14 bases between. The V gene's germline CDR1 is MDHEN and CDR2 SYDVKM.

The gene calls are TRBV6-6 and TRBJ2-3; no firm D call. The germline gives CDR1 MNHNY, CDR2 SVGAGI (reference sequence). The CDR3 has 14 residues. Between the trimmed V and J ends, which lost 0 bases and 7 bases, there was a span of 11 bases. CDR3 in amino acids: CASSYSETYNTQYF. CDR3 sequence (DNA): TGTGCCAGCAGTTACTCGGAAACCTATAATACGCAGTATTTT.